The 24 T cell receptor beta chains in this list originate from one sample, sequenced in a study of control samples from healthy donors and cancer patients. Generated by immunoSEQ multiplex PCR, the TCRdb table keeps only in-frame clones and is missing some. The table has 40,000 to 55,000 clones, approximately 89% seen once. The sample consisted of PBMCs. The receptors derive from a woman in her 40s with head and neck cancer.

The chain has TRBV6-5 and TRBJ1-1; 9 positions agree with TRBD1. The ends lost 8 bases at V and 6 bases at J; junction bases unmatched: 13. Germline V gives CDR1 MNHEY, CDR2 SVGAGI. This CDR3 has 15 residues. The CDR3 sequence is CASRRRGQGWAEAFF. CDR3 nucleotide sequence: TGTGCCAGCCGAAGAAGAGGACAGGGGTGGGCTGAAGCTTTCTTT.

This clone was observed a single time. The CDR3 DNA reads TGTGCCAGCACCCCGGCCTCACAGGGGGCGAGGGGCTACACCTTC. Its protein is CASTPASQGARGYTF. The chain has TRBV2 and TRBJ1-2; 9 bases map to TRBD1. The CDR3 totals 15 residues. Germline V CDR1 and CDR2: SNHLY, FYNNEI. The V and J ends lost 7 bases and 8 bases, in that order; junction bases with no gene match: 14.

The rearrangement links TRBV30 to TRBJ2-7; either TRBD1 or TRBD2 may supply D (6 bases each). V lost 5 bases to trimming and J lost 3 bases, with 20 bases between them. The CDR3 contains 15 residues. CDR1 GTSNPN and CDR2 SVGIG come from the germline V gene (reference sequence). The CDR3 sequence: CAWSRGGDIIYEQYF. In DNA, the CDR3 is TGTGCCTGGTCCCGGGGCGGGGACATTATCTACGAGCAGTACTTC.

The chain combines TRBV5-6 with TRBJ1-4; D is possibly TRBD1 (5 bases). Germline CDR1 SGHDT, CDR2 YYEEEE. There are 17 residues in the CDR3. V lost 1 base and J lost 0, with 13 bases in between. The CDR3 DNA reads as TGTGCCAGCAGCTTGCAGGGTAGGGTTGCAACTAATGAAAAACTGTTTTTT. Residues: CASSLQGRVATNEKLFF. Supplemented by reference TRBV5-6 and TRBJ1-4, the full variable domain reads DAGVTQSPTHLIKTRGQQVTLRCSPKSGHDTVSWYQQALGQGPQFIFQYYEEEERQRGNFPDRFSGHQFPNYSSELNVNALLLGDSALYLCASSLQGRVATNEKLFFGSGTQLSVL.

Here the CDR3 DNA reads TGTGCCAGCAGTGAGACCTACGAGCAGTACTTC. Translating gives CASSETYEQYF. The V and J genes are TRBV2 and TRBJ2-7, with D unclear. The germline V gene has CDR1 SNHLY and CDR2 FYNNEI. The germline V and J ends were trimmed by 3 bases and 2 bases, with 2 bases remaining between them. The CDR3 extends over 11 amino acids.

This chain joins TRBV28 and TRBJ1-1; tentatively, D is TRBD1 (6 bases). There are 14 residues in the CDR3. The V end lost 2 bases, the J end lost 5 bases, and 12 bases lay between the germline ends. Germline V gene lookup returns CDR1 MDHEN and CDR2 SYDVKM. CDR3 region: CASSLTKTGTEAFF. As DNA, the CDR3 is TGTGCCAGCAGTTTAACTAAAACAGGGACTGAAGCTTTCTTT.

The chain joins TRBV7-3 to TRBJ2-6; TRBD1 might be the D (6 bases). Per germline, CDR1 SGHTA and CDR2 FQGTGA. The V and J ends lost 4 bases and 2 bases respectively, with 15 bases between them. CDR3 length: 17 residues. CDR3 coding DNA: TGTGCCAGCAGCTCCAACGTTAACAGGGCTGGGGCCAACGTCCTGACTTTC. It codes for CASSSNVNRAGANVLTF.

This clone appeared a single time. V is TRBV5-1 and J is TRBJ2-3, with TRBD1 identical over 9 bases. Per the germline V gene, CDR1 is SGHRS and CDR2 is YFSETQ. Unmatched junction bases numbered 8, after V lost 3 bases and J lost 0 bases. CDR3 length: 17 residues. The chain's CDR3 is CASSYTGGPISTDTQYF. Written as DNA, the CDR3 is TGCGCCAGCAGCTACACAGGGGGCCCTATTAGCACAGATACGCAGTATTTT.

The J gene is TRBJ2-7, the V gene TRBV30, with D possibly being TRBD2 (6 bases). CDR3 length: 13 residues. V was shortened by 1 base and J by 3 bases, with 10 bases between the two germline ends. Germline loops: CDR1 GTSNPN, CDR2 SVGIG (reference sequence). The CDR3 DNA reads as TGTGCCTGGAGTGCCGGGGGAGTCTACGAGCAGTACTTC. Translation gives CAWSAGGVYEQYF.

The chain joins TRBV5-1 to TRBJ1-3, with D possibly TRBD1 on 5 matching bases. The CDR3 loop spans 16 amino acids. V lost 3 bases and J 8 bases, leaving 21 bases between the germline ends. From germline, CDR1 is SGHRS and CDR2 YFSETQ. As DNA, the CDR3 is TGCGCCAGCAGCTCACCTACCTCCGGGGCCGAGGACACCATATATTTT. Translated, it gives CASSSPTSGAEDTIYF.

The genes are TRBV10-3 and TRBJ1-2, with TRBD1 identical over 9 bases. CDR3 length equals 13 residues. J lost 3 bases, V lost 10 bases, and 6 bases had no gene match. Per germline, CDR1 ENHRY and CDR2 SYGVKD. In DNA form, the CDR3 reads TGTGCCACTCTGACAGGGGGGTACTATGGCTACACCTTC. Translated, it gives CATLTGGYYGYTF.

This sequence joins TRBV27 and TRBJ2-1, with TRBD1 as a possible D gene (6 bases). With 2 bases removed from V and 7 bases from J, the gap between germline ends came to 21 bases. Germline V CDR1 and CDR2: MNHEY, SMNVEV (reference sequence). The CDR3 runs to 17 residues. This CDR3 is CASSLLLKGDLPNEQFF. In DNA form, the CDR3 reads TGTGCCAGCAGTTTACTTTTAAAGGGGGACCTGCCAAATGAGCAGTTCTTC.

This clone has only one observation. The V gene is TRBV5-1, the J gene TRBJ1-6; D is perhaps TRBD1 (6 bases). This CDR3 has 14 residues. V was shortened by 4 bases and J by 7 bases, with 12 bases between the two germline ends. Germline assignment: CDR1 SGHRS and CDR2 YFSETQ. The CDR3 nucleotides are TGCGCCAGCAGCATTACCGGACAGAATTCACCCCTCCACTTT. This sequence encodes CASSITGQNSPLHF.

V usage is TRBV28 and J usage is TRBJ1-6; tentative D call: TRBD1 (6 bases). From germline, CDR1 is MDHEN and CDR2 SYDVKM. CDR3 length: 14 amino acids. The germline V and J ends were trimmed by 6 bases and 8 bases, with 14 bases remaining between them. The DNA for the CDR3 is TGTGCCAGCAGACCACAGGGTTGGGATTCACCCCTCCACTTT. Its protein product is CASRPQGWDSPLHF.

This chain connects TRBV10-3 to TRBJ2-5; a possible D gene is TRBD1 (6 bases). This CDR3 is built from 15 residues. V was trimmed by 0 bases and J by 5 bases, leaving 13 bases between them. The germline V gene has CDR1 ENHRY and CDR2 SYGVKD. CDR3 sequence reads: CAISESVGGRETQYF. As DNA, the CDR3 is TGTGCCATCAGTGAGTCGGTAGGGGGTAGGGAGACCCAGTACTTC.

The gene calls are TRBV18 and TRBJ1-1; maybe TRBD1 (5 bases). The ends were cut back, 6 bases at V and 8 bases at J, with 16 bases in the middle. Looked up from germline, CDR1 is KGHSH and CDR2 is LQKENI. This CDR3 is 13 amino acids long. The CDR3 here is CASSPGTADEAFF. The CDR3 DNA follows: TGTGCCAGCTCCCCTGGGACCGCCGACGAAGCTTTCTTT.

The J gene is TRBJ2-7, the V gene TRBV10-3, with D possibly being TRBD2 (6 bases). With 0 bases removed from V and 2 bases from J, the gap between germline ends came to 11 bases. The CDR3 is made up of 15 amino acids. Germline-derived CDR1 and CDR2 are ENHRY and SYGVKD. The CDR3 sequence: CAISESGGVAYEQYF. DNA for the CDR3: TGTGCCATCAGTGAGTCTGGCGGGGTTGCCTACGAGCAGTACTTC.

This rearrangement joins TRBV19 to TRBJ1-5; TRBD1 might be the D (6 bases). Germline CDR1 LNHDA, CDR2 SQIVND (reference sequence). The germline V and J ends were trimmed by 6 bases and 6 bases, with 12 bases remaining between them. CDR3 length equals 13 residues. The CDR3 DNA reads TGTGCCAGTAGCCCAGGGGCGGGTCAGCCCCAGCATTTT. Protein: CASSPGAGQPQHF. Supplemented by reference TRBV19 and TRBJ1-5, the full variable domain reads DGGITQSPKYLFRKEGQNVTLSCEQNLNHDAMYWYRQDPGQGLRLIYYSQIVNDFQKGDIAEGYSVSREKKESFPLTVTSAQKNPTAFYLCASSPGAGQPQHFGDGTRLSIL.

J is TRBJ1-5 and V is TRBV6-1, with D possibly being TRBD1 (6 bases). V lost 5 bases, J lost 5 bases, and 13 bases lay in between. Germline assignment: CDR1 MNHNS and CDR2 SASEGT. The CDR3 runs to 14 residues. CDR3 region: CASSPRGGDQPQHF. CDR3 bases: TGTGCCAGCAGTCCCAGGGGAGGCGATCAGCCCCAGCATTTT.

The chain employs TRBV18 and TRBJ2-5; D perhaps matches TRBD2 (5 bases). Germline loops: CDR1 KGHSH, CDR2 LQKENI. With 3 bases removed from V and 1 base from J, the gap between germline ends came to 9 bases. The length of the CDR3 is 14 residues. Here the CDR3 DNA reads TGTGCCAGCTCACCGAAGACTACCCAAGAGACCCAGTACTTC. Translating it yields CASSPKTTQETQYF.

The chain uses TRBV28 and TRBJ2-1; TRBD2 agrees at 15 bases. V shed 5 bases, J shed 7 bases, and the junction held 6 bases outside the gene matches. In germline, CDR1 is MDHEN, CDR2 SYDVKM. This CDR3 is built from 16 residues. CDR3 bases: TGTGCCAGCAGTCTCCCCGGGACTAGCGGGAGGAATGAGCAGTTCTTC. Translation: CASSLPGTSGRNEQFF.

This chain joins TRBV14 and TRBJ1-2, with 9 bases lining up with TRBD1. V dropped 5 bases and J dropped 2; count of bases not matched to a gene: 3. Germline-derived CDR1 and CDR2 are SGHDN and FVKESK. This CDR3 has 14 residues. CDR3 residues: CASSRDRVNYGYTF. CDR3 bases: TGTGCCAGCAGCAGGGACAGGGTCAACTATGGCTACACCTTC.

This clone was found a few times. The chain recombines TRBV19 with TRBJ1-5; 11 positions agree with TRBD1. The CDR3 loop spans 13 amino acids. Germline CDR1 is LNHDA and CDR2 is SQIVND (reference sequence). Trimming took 8 bases from V and 6 from J; bases not matched to a gene: 3. The CDR3: CASGTGGFQPQHF. CDR3 sequence (DNA): TGTGCCAGTGGGACAGGGGGTTTTCAGCCCCAGCATTTT.

This clone has only one observation. The J gene is TRBJ2-5, the V gene TRBV25-1; perhaps TRBD2 as D (5 bases). CDR3 size: 14 residues. V was trimmed by 6 bases and J by 5 bases, leaving 16 bases between them. The germline V gene has CDR1 MGHDK and CDR2 SYGVNS. CDR3 sequence reads: CASRGSPTQETQYF. The CDR3 coding sequence is TGTGCCAGCAGGGGGAGTCCCACTCAGGAGACCCAGTACTTC. The full variable domain, completed using reference TRBV25-1 and TRBJ2-5, is EADIYQTPRYLVIGTGKKITLECSQTMGHDKMYWYQQDPGMELHLIHYSYGVNSTEKGDLSSESTVSRIRTEHFPLTLESARPSHTSQYLCASRGSPTQETQYFGPGTRLLVL.